Each of the 24 T cell receptor beta chains below was sequenced from the same sample in a study of blood T cells in healthy people across ages. Alongside a J-beta primer mix, a sample-barcoded 5' primer served in a second PCR lasting about 6 to 12 cycles. TCRdb recomputed calls from the 5' RACE reads with MiXCR, one row per CDR3 protein. The sample shows more than 1,400,000 distinct CDR3 sequences, around 42% of them seen only once. Sample: blood. These TCRs come from a young woman in good health.

This chain connects TRBV15 to TRBJ1-1; D might be TRBD1 (5 bases). Trimming took off 5 bases at V and 1 base at J, with 8 bases between the two ends. CDR3 length equals 13 residues. From germline, CDR1 is LNHNV and CDR2 YYDKDF (reference sequence). CDR3 sequence (DNA): TGTGCCACCAGCTGGGACCAGAACACTGAAGCTTTCTTT. It encodes CATSWDQNTEAFF.

J is TRBJ2-1 and V is TRBV7-2, with 9 bases fitting TRBD2. The V gene's germline CDR1 is SGHTA and CDR2 FQGNSA. The J segment lost 6 bases and the V segment lost 5 bases, leaving 8 bases of the junction unmatched. The CDR3 has 15 residues. The CDR3 region is CASSKLGLAANEQFF. The DNA for the CDR3 is TGTGCCAGCAGCAAACTGGGACTAGCCGCCAATGAGCAGTTCTTC.

The chain joins TRBV6-6 to TRBJ1-1; TRBD1 aligns across 9 bases. This CDR3 has 13 residues. The germline V gene encodes CDR1 MNHNY and CDR2 SVGAGI (reference sequence). The V segment lost 8 bases and the J segment 5 bases; nucleotides outside the gene matches: 6. The CDR3 loop reads CASRDRDNTEAFF. CDR3 bases: TGTGCCAGCCGGGACAGGGATAATACTGAAGCTTTCTTT.

This sequence joins TRBV27 and TRBJ2-1; TRBD2 matches 7 bases. The CDR3 consists of 14 residues. Looked up from germline, CDR1 is MNHEY and CDR2 is SMNVEV (reference sequence). With V trimmed by 7 bases and J by 5 bases, 8 bases remained unmatched. CDR3 region: CASTASGTHNEQFF. CDR3 in DNA: TGTGCCAGCACCGCAAGCGGGACCCACAATGAGCAGTTCTTC.

The rearrangement uses TRBV6-5 and TRBJ1-1; D might be TRBD1 (5 bases). Germline V CDR1 and CDR2: MNHEY, SVGAGI. This CDR3 contains 15 residues. V was trimmed by 0 bases and J by 4 bases, leaving 12 bases between them. CDR3 region: CASSYSGVGATEAFF. The CDR3 coding sequence is TGTGCCAGCAGTTACTCGGGGGTCGGGGCCACTGAAGCTTTCTTT.

This clonotype was detected a few times. The chain has TRBV6-2 or TRBV6-3 and TRBJ2-4; 9 bases fit TRBD2. The germline V gene has CDR1 MNHEY and CDR2 SVGEGT. This CDR3 region has 18 residues. Trimming took 2 bases from V and 7 from J; bases not matched to a gene: 15. Written as DNA, the CDR3 is TGTGCCAGCAGTTACCGGCATCAGGTAGCGGGAGAATGGAACATTCAGTACTTC. Its translation: CASSYRHQVAGEWNIQYF.

This chain connects TRBV6-5 to TRBJ2-3, with a tentative D call TRBD1 (5 bases). The CDR3 consists of 15 residues. Germline V CDR1 and CDR2: MNHEY, SVGAGI. With 0 bases removed from V and 1 base from J, the gap between germline ends came to 8 bases. The CDR3 DNA sequence: TGTGCCAGCAGTTACTCAGGGGTGGGCACAGATACGCAGTATTTT. Amino acids: CASSYSGVGTDTQYF.

This clonotype occurred once. A single base separates this from a much larger clone, so it may be a read error. The chain recombines TRBV7-3 with TRBJ2-7; maybe TRBD2 (6 bases). This CDR3 region has 13 residues. Germline assignment: CDR1 SGHTA and CDR2 FQGTGA. V lost 5 bases and J 7 bases, leaving 15 bases between the germline ends. The CDR3 DNA reads TGTGCCAGCAGCCTACTAGCTGCGAATGAGCAGTACTTC. Its protein is CASSLLAANEQYF.

This clonotype occurred a few times. The V gene is TRBV7-2, the J gene TRBJ1-1; no clear D. The CDR3 has 14 residues. V was clipped by 2 bases and J by 5 bases, with 12 bases between them. The germline V gene encodes CDR1 SGHTA and CDR2 FQGNSA. The CDR3 nucleotides read TGTGCCAGCAGCTTAAAGGGCTGGCAGACTGAAGCTTTCTTT. Translating gives CASSLKGWQTEAFF.

The table lists this clonotype with a few counts. CDR3: CSLAGSTDTQYF. The CDR3 DNA is TGCAGTTTAGCGGGGAGCACAGATACGCAGTATTTT. The chain couples TRBV20-1 to TRBJ2-3, with TRBD2 identical over 8 bases. Germline trimming cut 8 bases from V and 0 bases from J; bases unmatched to any gene: 1. There are 12 residues in the CDR3. Germline V CDR1 and CDR2: DFQATT, SNEGSKA (reference sequence).

This chain connects TRBV29-1 to TRBJ2-1, with 13 bases lining up with TRBD2. V shed 5 bases and J 3 bases; nucleotides not matched to a gene: 7. CDR1 is SQVTM and CDR2 is ANQGSEA in the germline V gene. The CDR3 loop spans 16 amino acids. The CDR3 DNA reads as TGCAGCGTTACTAGCGGGAGGGCCAATTACTACAATGAGCAGTTCTTC. Its translation is CSVTSGRANYYNEQFF.

In its sample, this clonotype was seen a few times. Here the CDR3 DNA reads TGTGCCAGCAGCCAAGATCTAATGGGGAGATGGACCCAGTACTTC. Its translation is CASSQDLMGRWTQYF. This chain connects TRBV4-2 to TRBJ2-5, with TRBD2 as a possible D gene (5 bases). CDR1 is LGHNA and CDR2 is YNFKEQ in the germline V gene. The CDR3 length is 15 residues. V was trimmed by 0 bases and J by 7 bases, leaving 15 bases between them.

This clonotype was counted only a few times. The chain links TRBV7-8 to TRBJ2-5, with D possibly matching TRBD1 (6 bases). Germline CDR1 is SGHVS and CDR2 is FQNEAQ. V shed 5 bases and J shed 0 bases, with 19 bases lying between them. The CDR3 covers 17 residues. CDR3 loop: CASSKKTVWGHQETQYF. The CDR3 nucleotides read TGTGCCAGCAGCAAAAAGACAGTTTGGGGGCACCAAGAGACCCAGTACTTC.

The chain combines TRBV27 with TRBJ1-1, with D uncertain. Looked up from germline, CDR1 is MNHEY and CDR2 is SMNVEV (reference sequence). The V end lost 2 bases, the J end lost 4 bases, and 11 bases lay between the germline ends. The CDR3 is made up of 14 amino acids. Here the CDR3 reads CASSLIETGTEAFF. For the CDR3, the DNA is TGTGCCAGCAGTTTAATAGAAACGGGCACTGAAGCTTTCTTT.

This chain connects TRBV10-3 to TRBJ2-1; D is possibly TRBD1 or TRBD2 (5 bases each). V was cut by 10 bases and J by 9 bases, with 13 bases left in between. CDR3 length: 11 residues. CDR1 is ENHRY, CDR2 SYGVKD, per germline. CDR3 sequence reads: CATIARGEQFF. CDR3 DNA sequence: TGTGCCACTATAGCGAGGGGTGAGCAGTTCTTC.

The table lists this clonotype with a few counts. The CDR3 coding sequence is TGTGCCAGCAGCTCCCCCCTGATCGGCGGCAATTCACCCCTCCACTTT. As protein: CASSSPLIGGNSPLHF. V and J are TRBV27 and TRBJ1-6; no reliable D call. Germline-derived CDR1 and CDR2 are MNHEY and SMNVEV (reference sequence). Trimming removed 6 bases from V and 7 bases from J, with 19 bases in between. CDR3 length equals 16 residues.

CDR3 in amino acids: CASNRRADTQYF. Written as DNA, the CDR3 is TGTGCCAGCAACCGCCGGGCAGATACGCAGTATTTT. J is TRBJ2-3 and V is TRBV2; D is unclear. In germline, CDR1 is SNHLY, CDR2 FYNNEI. The CDR3 has 12 residues. Trimming removed 7 bases at V and 4 bases at J, with 9 bases between.

V and J are TRBV6-5 and TRBJ2-5, with D tentatively TRBD1 (6 bases). The CDR3 runs to 15 residues. The germline CDR1 and CDR2 sequences are MNHEY and SVGAGI. Trimming took off 5 bases at V and 1 base at J, with 14 bases between the two ends. DNA of the CDR3: TGTGCCAGCAGTGTTCCGGGACACGTCCAAGAGACCCAGTACTTC. Its translation: CASSVPGHVQETQYF.

This chain joins TRBV6-5 and TRBJ2-1; D remains unclear. The CDR3 totals 13 residues. The V end was cut by 0 bases, the J end by 8 bases, with 8 bases between. CDR1 is MNHEY and CDR2 is SVGAGI in the germline V gene. CDR3 residues: CASSYSPEDEQFF. The DNA of the CDR3 is TGTGCCAGCAGTTACTCTCCCGAGGATGAGCAGTTCTTC.

This clonotype was counted at least ten times. J is TRBJ2-7 and V is TRBV10-3, with 11 bases fitting TRBD2. J was trimmed by 2 bases and V by 11 bases; bases with no gene match: 5. CDR3 length: 13 residues. CDR1 is ENHRY, CDR2 SYGVKD, per germline. The CDR3 DNA follows: TGTGCCGCCAGACTAGCGGGAACCTACGAGCAGTACTTC. It specifies CAARLAGTYEQYF.

The sample holds a few counts of this clonotype. The chain links TRBV5-1 to TRBJ2-3, with TRBD2 identical over 10 bases. This CDR3 spans 18 amino acids. Germline CDR1 is SGHRS and CDR2 is YFSETQ. Trimming at V came to 2 bases and at J to 7 bases, leaving 16 bases not matched to a gene. This chain's CDR3 is CASSFTPVEREGRHTQYF. The CDR3 coding sequence is TGCGCCAGCAGCTTCACCCCAGTCGAGCGGGAGGGCCGGCATACGCAGTATTTT.

Concerning this clonotype: An end of the junction differs from the germline gene, which may be a read error. V usage is TRBV7-7 and J usage is TRBJ2-1, with 9 bases matching TRBD2. The germline V gene encodes CDR1 SSHAT and CDR2 FNYEAQ (reference sequence). The CDR3 length is 15 residues. The CDR3 protein is CASSQGSGGNNEQFF. CDR3 in DNA: TGTGCTAGCAGCCAGGGGAGCGGGGGGAACAATGAGCAGTTCTTC.

CDR3 sequence: CSARGDGEADTQYF. The DNA of the CDR3 is TGCAGTGCTAGGGGAGATGGGGAGGCAGATACGCAGTATTTT. The genes are TRBV20-1 and TRBJ2-3, with D perhaps TRBD2 (6 bases). Germline CDR1 and CDR2: DFQATT and SNEGSKA (reference sequence). The CDR3 runs to 14 residues. V was clipped by 3 bases and J by 4 bases, with 14 bases between them.

This clonotype was detected only a few times. This rearrangement joins TRBV6-2 or TRBV6-3 to TRBJ1-1; 9 positions match TRBD1. Germline lookup yields CDR1 MNHEY and CDR2 SVGEGT. The J segment lost 10 bases and the V segment lost 4 bases, leaving 4 bases of the junction unmatched. The CDR3 spans 12 residues. The CDR3 loop reads CASSWGQGPAFF. CDR3 nucleotides: TGTGCCAGCAGTTGGGGACAGGGCCCAGCTTTCTTT.